This T cell receptor (beta chain) was observed in a study of graft-versus-host responses after intestinal transplantation. V gave up 2 bases and J gave up 11 bases; unmatched junction bases: 14. The germline V gene encodes CDR1 SEHNR and CDR2 FQNEAQ (reference sequence). This CDR3 has 15 residues. A word on this clone: Its specificity is not known.

Profiling relied on immunoSEQ multiplex PCR, and the TCRdb table lists in-frame clones only, not all of them. The repertoire holds 35,000 to 45,000 clones, with just under 95% as singletons. Points from the study as a whole: Individuals who had graft-donor T cell macrochimerism had allografts that showed high graft-versus-host to host-versus-graft clonal ratios.

The V and J genes are TRBV7-9 and TRBJ2-5; 7 bases line up with TRBD2. The source is a human patient who received an intestinal transplant, so some T cells may come from the graft donor. The specimen was PBMCs, collected 16 days after intestinal transplant. CDR3 nucleotide sequence: TGTGCCAGCAGCTTATTCGGGGGAGGGGAAGAAGAGCAGTACTTC. Protein: CASSLFGGGEEEQYF.